These 3 T cell receptor beta chains share one sample of origin, sequenced in a study of blood T cell repertoires in COVID-19. Profiling relied on immunoSEQ multiplex PCR, and the TCRdb table lists in-frame clones only, not all of them. The sample carries approximately 290,000 clones, around 88% recorded once. The sequenced material came from peripheral blood. The receptors derive from a man aged 30 to 39 with acute or convalescent COVID-19.

In this sample, this clone turned up a few times. This chain joins TRBV21-1 and TRBJ1-2; TRBD1, as called in the table, went unchecked against the DNA. TRBV21-1 is described as a pseudogene. The CDR3 totals 13 residues. The chain's CDR3 is CASGQGFGYGYTF. As DNA, the CDR3 is TGTGCCAGCGGTCAGGGGTTCGGCTATGGCTACACCTTC.

V usage is TRBV7-8 and J usage is TRBJ1-1; perhaps TRBD1 as D (6 bases). CDR3 length: 15 residues. V was cut by 2 bases and J by 5 bases, with 15 bases left in between. Per the germline V gene, CDR1 is SGHVS and CDR2 is FQNEAQ. The DNA of the CDR3 is TGTGCCAGCAGCTTAAATCGGGGGGCGCTTACTGAAGCTTTCTTT. It is translated as CASSLNRGALTEAFF.

The chain couples TRBV28 to TRBJ2-2, with a possible D match to TRBD1 (5 bases). In germline, CDR1 is MDHEN, CDR2 SYDVKM. V lost 7 bases to trimming and J lost 0 bases, with 9 bases between them. CDR3 length equals 14 residues. Here the CDR3 DNA reads TGTGCCAGCACAAGGGGATCGAACACCGGGGAGCTGTTTTTT. Its translation is CASTRGSNTGELFF.